This TCR beta chain appears in the sequencing data of a study of T cell responses to AZD1222 COVID-19 vaccine. This clone has just one count. The V gene's germline CDR1 is SGHDN and CDR2 FVKESK. CDR3 size: 13 residues. V was shortened by 7 bases and J by 0 bases, with 9 bases between the two germline ends. Repertoires were generated with immunoSEQ multiplex PCR, while TCRdb's copy carries only in-frame clones and drops some. The sample consists of roughly 120,000 clones, about 90% of them appearing once. The receptor comes from an adult who received the AZD1222 COVID-19 vaccine. The material sequenced was peripheral blood, taken 28 days after the second AZD1222 dose. The chain couples TRBV14 to TRBJ1-1; D call uncertain. This CDR3 is CASKRNMNTEAFF. The CDR3 bases are TGTGCCAGCAAAAGGAACATGAACACTGAAGCTTTCTTT. Using reference TRBV14 and TRBJ1-1 for the parts outside the CDR3, the full variable domain is EAGVTQFPSHSVIEKGQTVTLRCDPISGHDNLYWYRRVMGKEIKFLLHFVKESKQDESGMPNNRFLAERTGGTYSTLKVQPAELEDSGVYFCASKRNMNTEAFFGQGTRLTVV.